The 4 T cell receptor beta chains below all came from one sample that was sequenced in a study of tumor-infiltrating lymphocytes in oesophageal squamous cell carcinoma. TCRdb itself ran the PCR reads through MiXCR, one entry per CDR3 protein. In the table there are under 4,500 distinct CDR3 sequences, over 15% of which are singletons. The sequencing input was esophageal tumor tissue. These receptor sequences come from a male donor with esophageal squamous cell carcinoma.

The chain employs TRBV4-1 and TRBJ1-5, with D tentatively TRBD1 (5 bases). Between the trimmed V and J ends, which lost 3 bases and 6 bases, there was a span of 12 bases. CDR3 length: 14 amino acids. Germline V gives CDR1 MGHRA, CDR2 YSYEKL. The CDR3 DNA sequence: TGCGCCAGCAGCCAGATGAGGGGCGGTCAGCCCCAGCATTTT. Translating gives CASSQMRGGQPQHF.

This clonotype was seen many times. The chain couples TRBV5-5 to TRBJ1-2; 9 nucleotides line up with TRBD1. The trim removed 0 bases at V and 3 bases at J, leaving 3 bases unmatched. The CDR3 length is 15 residues. CDR1 and CDR2 (germline): SGHKS, YYEKEE (reference sequence). In DNA, the CDR3 is TGTGCCAGCAGCTTGGAGGGACAGGGCTACTATGGCTACACCTTC. It yields the protein CASSLEGQGYYGYTF.

This clonotype has ten or more counts. The genes are TRBV4-1 and TRBJ1-1; the match to TRBD1 covers 7 bases. V trimming: 2 bases; J trimming: 6 bases; junction bases outside the gene matches: 12. Germline lookup yields CDR1 MGHRA and CDR2 YSYEKL. The CDR3 runs 16 residues. For the CDR3, the DNA is TGCGCCAGCAGCCAACCAGGGGGGAGGCACGAGGCTGAAGCTTTCTTT. It translates to CASSQPGGRHEAEAFF.

This rearrangement joins TRBV5-6 to TRBJ2-1; no reliable D call. V shed 1 base and J shed 12 bases, with 26 bases lying between them. CDR3 length: 17 residues. CDR1 and CDR2 (germline): SGHDT, YYEEEE. The CDR3 sequence is CASSLKLSSFSTDTQFF. The CDR3 nucleotides are TGTGCCAGCAGCTTGAAACTCTCGTCCTTTAGCACAGATACGCAGTTCTTC.